The 24 T cell receptor beta chains below were found in one sample sequenced in a study of T cell clonality in common variable immunodeficiency. The data were produced by immunoSEQ multiplex PCR, yet TCRdb's version contains in-frame clones alone and is incomplete. The sample holds about 39,000 clones, and no clone turns up only once. The sample was peripheral blood mononuclear cells. These receptors came from a person aged 18 to 70 in good health.

This clone was counted many times. Incomplete CDR3 DNA: TGCGCCAGCAGTACCGGGGCTAGCGTAACCGGGGAG. It encodes CASSTGASVTGE. The whole CDR3 protein is CASSTGASVTGELFF. The chain employs TRBV5-1 and TRBJ2-2, with D possibly TRBD2 on 6 matching bases. The read falls 3 residues short of the CDR3 end, and the missing part is taken from the germline J gene. V was cut by 5 bases and J by 5 bases, with 16 bases left in between. Germline V gives CDR1 SGHRS, CDR2 YFSETQ. The CDR3 runs to 15 residues.

This clone was observed at least ten times. The DNA read from the CDR3 is TGCAGTGCTCCTGCGGCTAGCGGGACTAACGAG. Translation: CSAPAASGTNE. The entire CDR3 sequence reads CSAPAASGTNEQYF. This chain links TRBV20-1 with TRBJ2-7; 9 positions agree with TRBD2. The read gets to within 3 residues of the CDR3 end, and the germline J gene fills in the rest. The junction had 10 bases not matched to a gene; V was cut back by 5 bases and J by 5 bases. CDR1 and CDR2 (germline): DFQATT, SNEGSKA (reference sequence). This CDR3 is built from 14 residues.

This clone was observed at least ten times. The read ends 3 residues shy of where the CDR3 ends; the end is completed using the germline J gene. The chain recombines TRBV20-1 with TRBJ2-7, with D possibly matching TRBD2 (6 bases). V was clipped by 6 bases and J by 6 bases, with 27 bases between them. Germline V gene sequence: CDR1 DFQATT, CDR2 SNEGSKA (reference sequence). The CDR3 is 16 amino acids. CDR3 protein: CSAQSTPPGSRGEQYF. The CDR3 DNA, read in part, is TGCAGTGCCCAATCTACACCCCCCGGGAGTAGGGGCGAG.

This clone was recorded at least ten times. The read stops 3 residues short of the end of the CDR3; the missing end is completed from the germline J gene. The V and J genes are TRBV19 and TRBJ2-1; D possibly corresponds to TRBD2 (6 bases). The CDR3 totals 15 residues. V dropped 6 bases and J dropped 5 bases, with 17 bases sitting between them. CDR1 and CDR2 (germline): LNHDA, SQIVND (reference sequence). The CDR3 region is CASRSPGLVNNEQFF. Incomplete CDR3 DNA: TGTGCCAGTAGGTCTCCGGGACTGGTTAACAATGAG. Full variable domain (outside the CDR3, taken from reference TRBV19 and TRBJ2-1): DGGITQSPKYLFRKEGQNVTLSCEQNLNHDAMYWYRQDPGQGLRLIYYSQIVNDFQKGDIAEGYSVSREKKESFPLTVTSAQKNPTAFYLCASRSPGLVNNEQFFGPGTRLTVL.

Comment on this clone: The sequenced fragment ends 3 residues before the CDR3 boundary, so the rest is inferred from the germline J gene. The chain joins TRBV6-2 or TRBV6-3 to TRBJ1-2; the match to TRBD1 covers 10 bases. Germline lookup yields CDR1 MNHEY and CDR2 SVGEGT. The CDR3 runs to 12 residues. The sequenced part of the CDR3 DNA is TGTGCCAGCAGGACAGGGGGCTACGAC. This encodes CASRTGGYD. The entire CDR3 sequence reads CASRTGGYDYTF.

The table lists this clone with many counts. Coverage ceases 3 residues before the CDR3 finishes, and the germline J gene fills in the end. This sequence joins TRBV5-1 and TRBJ1-6; D gene ambiguous. V was clipped by 0 bases and J by 7 bases, with 11 bases between them. Germline V lookup: CDR1 SGHRS, CDR2 YFSETQ. The CDR3 runs 15 residues. Partial CDR3 DNA: TGCGCCAGCAGCTTGGAGGGTTTAGGGAATTCACCC. Its protein product is CASSLEGLGNSP. The whole CDR3 protein reads CASSLEGLGNSPLHF.

This clone appeared many times. The missing CDR3 end, 3 residues past where the read stops, is filled in from the germline J gene. V gene TRBV9 combines with J gene TRBJ2-1; TRBD1 is a possible D gene (8 bases). This CDR3 is 16 amino acids long. With 4 bases removed from V and 3 bases from J, the gap between germline ends came to 17 bases. Germline lookup yields CDR1 SGDLS and CDR2 YYNGEE. The CDR3 bases that were read are TGTGCCAGCAGCCCTCTGGGAGGGACAGGCTACAATGAG. Encoded protein: CASSPLGGTGYNE. In full, the CDR3 reads CASSPLGGTGYNEQFF.

This clone was recorded at least ten times. The missing CDR3 end, 3 residues past where the read stops, is filled in from the germline J gene. The chain uses TRBV20-1 and TRBJ2-1, with 8 bases fitting TRBD2. V lost 1 base and J lost 7; bases outside the gene matches: 3. The CDR3 consists of 13 residues. In germline, CDR1 is DFQATT, CDR2 SNEGSKA (reference sequence). The chain's CDR3 is CSARVGGGNEQFF. CDR3 DNA, as far as it was read: TGCAGTGCTAGAGTTGGCGGGGGGAATGAG.

In its sample, this clone was seen a few times. The CDR3 is cut off 3 residues early in the read; its end comes from the germline J gene. The V gene is TRBV7-4, the J gene TRBJ2-1, with 7 nucleotides matching TRBD2. The CDR3 is 18 residues long. The V and J ends lost 2 bases and 5 bases, in that order; junction bases with no gene match: 15. Germline V gives CDR1 SGHVT, CDR2 SQSDAQ. CDR3 sequence reads: CASSLRGERDDPNNEQFF. The sequenced CDR3 bases are TGTGCCAGCAGCTTACGAGGGGAGCGGGACGATCCGAACAATGAG. Filled out from reference TRBV7-4 and TRBJ2-1, the complete variable domain reads GAGVSQSPRYKVAKRGRDVALRCDSISGHVTLYWYRQTLGQGSEVLTYSQSDAQRDKSGRPSGRFSAERPERSVSTLKIQRTEQGDSAVYLCASSLRGERDDPNNEQFFGPGTRLTVL.

This clone appeared many times. The sequenced fragment ends 3 residues before the CDR3 boundary, so the rest is inferred from the germline J gene. The V and J genes are TRBV2 and TRBJ2-1; no reliable D call. This CDR3 contains 12 residues. V was cut by 4 bases and J by 6 bases, with 7 bases left in between. The V gene's germline CDR1 is SNHLY and CDR2 FYNNEI. The CDR3 sequence: CASSGPGNEQFF. CDR3 bases read: TGTGCCAGCAGTGGGCCAGGCAATGAG.

Points on this clone: The CDR3 extends 3 residues past the end of the read, so its final part is completed from the germline J gene. This rearrangement joins TRBV7-6 to TRBJ1-2; TRBD1 might be the D (5 bases). The CDR3 sequence is 17 residues long. Germline-derived CDR1 and CDR2 are SGHVS and FNYEAQ. CDR3 DNA, as far as it was read: TGTGCCAGCAGCTTGGGACTAACTAGCGGGAGCGGGGATACC. It encodes CASSLGLTSGSGDT. The CDR3 as a whole reads CASSLGLTSGSGDTYTF.

This clone was detected only a few times. The read ends 3 residues early relative to the CDR3; the germline J gene fills the gap. This sequence joins TRBV19 and TRBJ2-3; tentative D call: TRBD1 (6 bases). The germline V gene has CDR1 LNHDA and CDR2 SQIVND (reference sequence). CDR3 length: 15 residues. The sequenced part of the CDR3 DNA is TGTGCCAGTAGTATTGAGGGGGTGGACAATCAGCCG. Amino acids: CASSIEGVDNQP. The full-length CDR3 reads as CASSIEGVDNQPQYF.

In regard to this clone: The read falls 3 residues short of the CDR3 end, and the missing part is taken from the germline J gene. V usage is TRBV5-6 and J usage is TRBJ1-2, with D possibly TRBD1 on 5 matching bases. The CDR3 runs to 15 residues. Trimming removed 3 bases from V and 4 bases from J, with 16 bases in between. The germline gives CDR1 SGHDT, CDR2 YYEEEE. The CDR3 DNA, read in part, is TGTGCCAGCAGCTCCCCCCAGGGTACCTTCTATGGC. This translates into CASSSPQGTFYG. The CDR3 in its entirety is CASSSPQGTFYGYTF.

This clone was counted many times. The CDR3 extends 3 residues past the end of the read, so its final part is completed from the germline J gene. The chain has TRBV5-1 and TRBJ2-3; D ambiguous. The V gene lost 3 bases and the J gene lost 2 bases, with 10 bases spanning the gap. The germline V gene has CDR1 SGHRS and CDR2 YFSETQ. CDR3 length equals 14 residues. The CDR3 reads CASSSRLFTDTQYF. The CDR3 bases that were read are TGCGCCAGCAGCTCGCGTTTGTTCACAGATACG.

About this clone itself: The CDR3 end falls 3 residues outside the read, so it is completed with the germline J gene. The J gene is TRBJ1-6, the V gene TRBV20-1; no clear D gene. CDR3 length: 14 amino acids. The V gene lost 6 bases and the J gene lost 12 bases, with 21 bases spanning the gap. Germline values: CDR1 DFQATT, CDR2 SNEGSKA (reference sequence). The sequenced CDR3 bases are TGCAGTGCCCCTGACGCGGGCACCGTAAAACCC. This encodes CSAPDAGTVKP. The full CDR3 protein is CSAPDAGTVKPLHF.

In this sample, this clone turned up many times. Read coverage stops 3 residues before the CDR3 terminus; the germline J gene supplies the remainder. J is TRBJ2-7 and V is TRBV2; 12 bases are a match to TRBD2. Germline trimming cut 6 bases from V and 5 bases from J; bases unmatched to any gene: 14. Germline V lookup: CDR1 SNHLY, CDR2 FYNNEI. The CDR3 loop spans 17 amino acids. The DNA read from the CDR3 is TGTGCCAGCAGCGACCCCGCTAGCGGGAGGGCCGGGAACGAG. Its translation is CASSDPASGRAGNE. The whole CDR3 protein reads CASSDPASGRAGNEQYF. Full variable domain (remainder filled in from reference TRBV2 and TRBJ2-7): EPEVTQTPSHQVTQMGQEVILRCVPISNHLYFYWYRQILGQKVEFLVSFYNNEISEKSEIFDDQFSVERPDGSNFTLKIRSTKLEDSAMYFCASSDPASGRAGNEQYFGPGTRLTVT.

This clone was seen ten or more times. The read halts 3 residues ahead of the CDR3 end, with the missing end drawn from the germline J gene. The chain joins TRBV19 to TRBJ2-1; tentatively, D is TRBD2 (5 bases). V lost 7 bases and J 9 bases, leaving 13 bases between the germline ends. Germline values: CDR1 LNHDA, CDR2 SQIVND (reference sequence). CDR3 size: 12 residues. CDR3 bases read: TGTGCCAGTACTTCCGGGGTTGGTGAG. As protein: CASTSGVGE. The full CDR3 is CASTSGVGEQFF.

This clone was found many times. Read coverage stops 3 residues before the CDR3 terminus; the germline J gene supplies the remainder. This chain uses TRBV7-8 with TRBJ1-5, with TRBD1 matching over 8 bases. This CDR3 has 17 residues. J gave up 2 bases and V 5 bases, and 11 bases lay outside the gene matches. Germline CDR1 and CDR2: SGHVS and FQNEAQ. The CDR3 is CASSTPTGAVGNQPQHF. CDR3 bases read: TGTGCCAGCAGCACGCCGACAGGGGCGGTTGGCAATCAGCCC.

This clone was seen ten or more times. Read sequence stops 3 residues before the CDR3 end, and the germline J gene provides the missing end. The chain has TRBV6-2 or TRBV6-3 and TRBJ1-5; D gene unclear. CDR3 length: 15 residues. Germline CDR1 MNHEY, CDR2 SVGEGT. V was trimmed by 7 bases and J by 0 bases, leaving 13 bases between them. The part of the CDR3 DNA that was read is TGTGCCAGCACGAGGGCCGTGTATAGCAATCAGCCC. The encoded protein is CASTRAVYSNQP. The full CDR3 reads CASTRAVYSNQPQHF.

This clone came up many times. The sequenced CDR3 bases are TGTGCCAGCAGTGAAATTAGCGGGGCGTATACCGGGGAG. Residues: CASSEISGAYTGE. The full CDR3 protein reads CASSEISGAYTGELFF. This chain uses TRBV6-1 with TRBJ2-2; TRBD2 agrees at 8 bases. The read comes to an end 3 residues before the CDR3 does, leaving the germline J gene to fill in the end. CDR3 length: 16 amino acids. V was clipped by 2 bases and J by 5 bases; unmatched bases: 7. CDR1 and CDR2 from the germline V gene are MNHNS and SASEGT.

This clone has a count of ten or more. The read ends 3 residues before the CDR3 terminus; that terminus is restored from the germline J gene. The chain employs TRBV20-1 and TRBJ1-2; tentative D call: TRBD1 (6 bases). The CDR3 is 12 residues long. Germline CDR1 and CDR2: DFQATT and SNEGSKA (reference sequence). The ends were cut back, 6 bases at V and 2 bases at J, with 10 bases in the middle. The CDR3 bases that were read are TGCAGTGCCCACGACAGGAACTATGGC. Translating it yields CSAHDRNYG. The whole CDR3 region reads CSAHDRNYGYTF.

The table lists this clone with a few counts. CDR3 bases read: TGTGCCTGGAGTCGACTAGCGGGAGAGCCAGATACC. Residues: CAWSRLAGEPDT. Given in full, the CDR3 is CAWSRLAGEPDTYTF. The chain combines TRBV30 with TRBJ1-2, with no clear D. The read terminates 3 residues before the CDR3 end, so the remaining end is supplied by the germline J gene. CDR3 length equals 15 residues. The germline CDR1 and CDR2 sequences are GTSNPN and SVGIG (reference sequence).

In its sample, this clone was seen many times. The CDR3 end lies 3 residues beyond the end of the read and is filled in from the germline J gene. The V and J genes are TRBV2 and TRBJ2-7; the match to TRBD1 covers 7 bases. With 7 bases clipped from V and 6 bases from J, the junction kept 9 bases outside the gene matches. This CDR3 spans 13 amino acids. Germline CDR1 SNHLY, CDR2 FYNNEI. The DNA read from the CDR3 is TGTGCCAGCAACTCCGTAGGGGGCCCCGAG. Residues: CASNSVGGPE. The complete CDR3 protein is CASNSVGGPEQYF.

As for this clone: The CDR3 goes on 3 residues after the read ends, and that part is filled in from the germline J gene. The chain couples TRBV7-6 to TRBJ1-2; D may be TRBD1 (6 bases). Germline values: CDR1 SGHVS, CDR2 FNYEAQ. This CDR3 has 16 residues. The sequenced CDR3 bases are TGTGCCAGCAGCAAAGAAGCGGGGGCGTCGACCAATGAC. This gives the protein CASSKEAGASTND. In full, the CDR3 is CASSKEAGASTNDYTF.